This TCR beta chain derives from a study of blood T cell repertoires in COVID-19. About the study: Whether acute or convalescent, the COVID-19 samples came from the United States, Italy and Spain. PBMCs, B-cell-depleted T cells, or T cells were the source of the cDNA or gDNA that made up the material.

The CDR3 consists of 18 residues. Germline CDR1 reads SEHNR; CDR2 reads FQNEAQ (reference sequence). V lost 5 bases and J lost 0; bases outside the gene matches: 7. In the original workflow: From reference gene primer amplification, estimates of nucleated cell counts were derived. The table came from immunoSEQ multiplex PCR; TCRdb's copy has only in-frame clones and leaves some out. V, J and clone size are taken as reported in that table, and D and trimming were inferred from the DNA itself. In the table there are 150,000 to 180,000 clones, 75% to 90% of which are singletons. The receptor's source is a middle-aged woman with acute or convalescent COVID-19. The rearrangement links TRBV7-9 to TRBJ2-3; 14 bases map to TRBD2. The sample consisted of peripheral blood. CDR3 nucleotide sequence: TGTGCCAGCAGCCGGAGGACTAGCGGGAGGACTAGCACAGATACGCAGTATTTT. Its translation: CASSRRTSGRTSTDTQYF.